Below, 12 T cell receptor beta chains from the same sample are listed, as sequenced in a study of T-cell reconstitution after alpha-beta-depleted transplantation in children. The TCRbeta library incorporated unique molecular identifiers. TCRdb used MiXCR to reprocess the PCR reads, holding one entry per CDR3 protein. The sample has hundreds of thousands of distinct CDR3 sequences, 16% seen once. Source: PBMCs, mostly from graft donor cells, taken 360 days after TCRalphabeta/CD19-depleted stem cell transplant. These receptors were collected from a male patient between 2 and 9 years old who had a stem cell transplant for acute lymphoblastic leukemia, so the T cells may come from the graft donor.

This clonotype was seen a few times. The rearrangement links TRBV10-3 to TRBJ1-1, with D possibly TRBD1 on 6 matching bases. This CDR3 has 13 amino acids. The germline gives CDR1 ENHRY, CDR2 SYGVKD. Trimming cost V 8 bases and J 7 bases, with 17 bases left between them. The CDR3 here is CAIGGQGLGEAFF. The CDR3 bases are TGTGCCATCGGGGGGCAGGGGTTGGGTGAAGCTTTCTTT.

The chain employs TRBV20-1 and TRBJ2-5; maybe TRBD2 (7 bases). V lost 3 bases, J lost 4 bases, and 15 bases lay in between. The CDR3 has 14 amino acids. The germline V gene has CDR1 DFQATT and CDR2 SNEGSKA (reference sequence). The CDR3 loop reads CSARSLGGPETQYF. The CDR3 DNA is TGCAGTGCTAGGAGCCTGGGGGGGCCAGAGACCCAGTACTTC.

The V call is TRBV7-3, the J call TRBJ2-6; no clear D. V lost 5 bases and J lost 0, with 8 bases in between. This CDR3 spans 15 amino acids. In germline, CDR1 is SGHTA, CDR2 FQGTGA. DNA for the CDR3: TGTGCCAGCAGCCCGGAGAACTCTGGGGCCAACGTCCTGACTTTC. This encodes CASSPENSGANVLTF.

There are a few counts of this clonotype. The chain is built from TRBV29-1 and TRBJ2-5; D ambiguous. CDR1 SQVTM and CDR2 ANQGSEA come from the germline V gene. The CDR3 is made up of 13 amino acids. V lost 3 bases and J 1 base, leaving 9 bases between the germline ends. The CDR3, as DNA: TGCAGCGTTGACCCGCATCTCCAAGAGACCCAGTACTTC. Its protein product is CSVDPHLQETQYF. The full variable domain, completed using reference TRBV29-1 and TRBJ2-5, is SAVISQKPSRDICQRGTSLTIQCQVDSQVTMMFWYRQQPGQSLTLIATANQGSEATYESGFVIDKFPISRPNLTFSTLTVSNMSPEDSSIYLCSVDPHLQETQYFGPGTRLLVL.

This clonotype was observed a handful of times. The rearrangement links TRBV3-1 to TRBJ2-5; D may be TRBD2 (5 bases). Germline V gene lookup returns CDR1 LGHDT and CDR2 YNNKEL (reference sequence). V lost 5 bases and J 3 bases, leaving 16 bases between the germline ends. CDR3 length: 15 residues. The CDR3, as DNA: TGTGCCAGCAGCGGAAAGAGGAGGTACGAAGAGACCCAGTACTTC. It is translated as CASSGKRRYEETQYF.

This clonotype came up a few times. The chain employs TRBV7-8 and TRBJ2-4; TRBD1 agrees at 7 bases. This CDR3 contains 16 residues. CDR1 and CDR2 (germline): SGHVS, FQNEAQ. Losses at the gene ends were 2 bases for V and 8 bases for J; bases not matched to a gene: 12. The CDR3 region has the DNA TGTGCCAGCAGCTTACGAAGGACAGGCCCCATCGACATTCAGTACTTC. It translates to CASSLRRTGPIDIQYF.

The chain uses TRBV11-1 and TRBJ2-1, with D possibly matching TRBD2 (6 bases). CDR3 length equals 15 residues. CDR1 SGHAT and CDR2 FQDESV come from the germline V gene (reference sequence). V lost 5 bases and J 4 bases, leaving 15 bases between the germline ends. The CDR3 DNA reads TGTGCCAGCAGCATCGACGCGGGGCTATACAATGAGCAGTTCTTC. Residues: CASSIDAGLYNEQFF.

CDR3 amino acids: CASSFVQTMQFF. DNA for the CDR3: TGTGCCAGCAGCTTTGTTCAAACCATGCAGTTCTTC. V is TRBV7-9 and J is TRBJ2-1; D unclear. Germline assignment: CDR1 SEHNR and CDR2 FQNEAQ (reference sequence). This CDR3 has 12 residues. Trimming cost V 3 bases and J 12 bases, with 12 bases left between them.

The rearrangement uses TRBV18 and TRBJ2-6; 10 bases align to TRBD2. The germline V gene encodes CDR1 KGHSH and CDR2 LQKENI. The V segment lost 3 bases and the J segment 0 bases; nucleotides outside the gene matches: 2. The CDR3 contains 17 residues. CDR3 residues: CASSPGLAVSGANVLTF. The CDR3, as DNA: TGTGCCAGCTCACCCGGACTAGCGGTCTCTGGGGCCAACGTCCTGACTTTC.

This clonotype has more than one count but fewer than ten. J is TRBJ2-4 and V is TRBV5-1; D gene unclear. This CDR3 contains 14 residues. Germline V gene lookup returns CDR1 SGHRS and CDR2 YFSETQ. V gave up 0 bases and J gave up 4 bases, with 8 bases separating them. The DNA for the CDR3 is TGCGCCAGCAGCTTGGGGGCCAGTAAAAACATTCAGTACTTC. Protein product: CASSLGASKNIQYF.

The chain joins TRBV24-1 to TRBJ2-1, with D possibly matching TRBD1 (6 bases). With 9 bases removed from V and 0 bases from J, the gap between germline ends came to 14 bases. The CDR3 has 15 residues. From germline, CDR1 is KGHDR and CDR2 SFDVKD. CDR3 sequence: CATALRTASYNEQFF. The CDR3 region has the DNA TGTGCCACCGCTCTAAGGACAGCCTCCTACAATGAGCAGTTCTTC.

This clonotype was seen only a few times. The genes are TRBV11-2 and TRBJ2-7; the D is unclear. V lost 4 bases, J lost 3 bases, and 13 bases lay in between. Germline V gives CDR1 SGHAT, CDR2 FQNNGV. The CDR3 has 14 residues. The CDR3 DNA follows: TGTGCCAGCAGCTCTCTAACCGGGCACTACGAGCAGTACTTC. Residues: CASSSLTGHYEQYF.